Presented here are 28 T cell receptor beta chains from one specimen sequenced in a study of cytomegalovirus exposure and HLA in healthy donors. The PCR made use of 60 Vbeta and 13 Jbeta primers. Sequenced by immunoSEQ multiplex PCR; TCRdb stores in-frame clones only, minus some. Of approximately 61,000 clones listed, over 60% are singletons. Sequencing was performed on PBMCs. These receptor sequences come from a woman aged 45-65 years in good health and CMV-seronegative.

V and J are TRBV30 and TRBJ1-5, with a possible D match to TRBD1 (5 bases). The CDR3 length is 13 residues. Germline assignment: CDR1 GTSNPN and CDR2 SVGIG (reference sequence). The germline V and J ends were trimmed by 0 bases and 5 bases, with 8 bases remaining between them. As DNA, the CDR3 is TGTGCCTGGAGTGTAAGGGGCGATCAGCCCCAGCATTTT. Translating gives CAWSVRGDQPQHF.

The chain recombines TRBV7-3 with TRBJ2-7; D remains ambiguous. The CDR3 covers 14 residues. Germline V gene sequence: CDR1 SGHTA, CDR2 FQGTGA. V was clipped by 5 bases and J by 0 bases, with 11 bases between them. The CDR3 here is CASSETRDSYEQYF. As DNA, the CDR3 is TGTGCCAGCAGCGAGACTCGCGACTCCTACGAGCAGTACTTC.

This clone was counted between two and nine times. The genes are TRBV28 and TRBJ1-2; TRBD1 is a possible D gene (6 bases). The CDR3 totals 14 residues. V shed 6 bases and J shed 3 bases, with 14 bases lying between them. CDR1 MDHEN and CDR2 SYDVKM come from the germline V gene. CDR3 loop: CASRETGIDYGYTF. The CDR3 DNA reads as TGTGCCAGCAGAGAAACAGGGATCGACTATGGCTACACCTTC.

This sequence joins TRBV7-2 and TRBJ2-7, with TRBD2 matching over 8 bases. Germline V gene sequence: CDR1 SGHTA, CDR2 FQGNSA. V shed 4 bases, J shed 3 bases, and the junction held 2 bases outside the gene matches. CDR3 length: 13 amino acids. CDR3 loop: CASSSREGYEQYF. CDR3 in DNA: TGTGCCAGCAGCTCCCGGGAGGGCTACGAGCAGTACTTC.

CDR3 protein: CASSLQTGLETQYF. The CDR3 bases are TGTGCCAGCAGCTTACAGACAGGGTTAGAGACCCAGTACTTC. The chain uses TRBV7-8 and TRBJ2-5; TRBD1 matches at 7 bases. In germline, CDR1 is SGHVS, CDR2 FQNEAQ. After removal of 2 bases from V and 4 bases from J, the junction contained 4 bases not matched to a gene. CDR3 length equals 14 residues.

In its sample, this clone was seen a few times. The gene calls are TRBV19 and TRBJ1-1, with 10 bases fitting TRBD1. Germline V gene data show CDR1 as LNHDA and CDR2 as SQIVND (reference sequence). The CDR3 spans 15 residues. The V gene end was trimmed by 5 bases and the J gene end by 3 bases; junction bases not matched to a gene: 6. The CDR3 reads CASSPQTGGYTEAFF. In DNA form, the CDR3 reads TGTGCCAGTAGTCCGCAGACAGGGGGCTACACTGAAGCTTTCTTT.

This chain uses TRBV7-8 with TRBJ2-7; a weak D match, TRBD2 (5 bases). This CDR3 comprises 12 residues. Germline values: CDR1 SGHVS, CDR2 FQNEAQ. The ends were cut back, 5 bases at V and 2 bases at J, with 7 bases in the middle. CDR3: CASSQTTYEQYF. The CDR3 DNA is TGTGCCAGCAGCCAGACTACCTACGAGCAGTACTTC.

This clone has at least ten counts. This chain uses TRBV7-6 with TRBJ1-2; weak D call: TRBD1 (6 bases). Trimming cost V 1 base and J 2 bases, with 8 bases left between them. In germline, CDR1 is SGHVS, CDR2 FNYEAQ. CDR3 length: 14 residues. CDR3 sequence: CASSLDQGNYGYTF. The CDR3 DNA reads TGTGCCAGCAGCTTAGATCAGGGGAACTATGGCTACACCTTC.

The rearrangement joins TRBV6-7 to TRBJ2-7, with D hard to call. Being an ORF, TRBV6-7 has a function that is uncertain. V lost 5 bases and J 0 bases, leaving 5 bases between the germline ends. The CDR3 length is 12 residues. CDR3 residues: CASSVLSYEQYF. The CDR3, as DNA: TGTGCCAGCAGTGTCCTCTCCTACGAGCAGTACTTC.

This chain links TRBV25-1 with TRBJ2-1; TRBD1 matches at 9 bases. CDR3 length: 15 residues. J lost 6 bases, V lost 8 bases, and 11 bases had no gene match. Germline-derived CDR1 and CDR2 are MGHDK and SYGVNS. The CDR3 region has the DNA TGTGCCAGCGTAGCCGGGACAGGGATGTCCAATGAGCAGTTCTTC. Encoded protein: CASVAGTGMSNEQFF. Complete variable domain (other parts from reference TRBV25-1 and TRBJ2-1): EADIYQTPRYLVIGTGKKITLECSQTMGHDKMYWYQQDPGMELHLIHYSYGVNSTEKGDLSSESTVSRIRTEHFPLTLESARPSHTSQYLCASVAGTGMSNEQFFGPGTRLTVL.

This clone was picked up one time. The V and J genes are TRBV5-6 and TRBJ1-5; possible D gene TRBD1, 6 bases. Germline lookup yields CDR1 SGHDT and CDR2 YYEEEE. V gave up 1 base and J gave up 7 bases, with 9 bases separating them. The CDR3 is 13 amino acids. The CDR3 DNA is TGTGCCAGCAGCTTGACAGGGTCCCAGCCCCAGCATTTT. Residues: CASSLTGSQPQHF.

This clone was recorded once. The chain joins TRBV2 to TRBJ2-3, with D possibly being TRBD2 (5 bases). With 10 bases removed from V and 0 bases from J, the gap between germline ends came to 14 bases. The germline CDR1 and CDR2 sequences are SNHLY and FYNNEI. The CDR3 is 14 amino acids. CDR3 in amino acids: CATALAGSTDTQYF. The CDR3 bases are TGTGCCACCGCTCTAGCAGGTAGCACAGATACGCAGTATTTT.

The genes are TRBV29-1 and TRBJ2-7; the D gene is possibly TRBD2 (6 bases). V lost 4 bases and J 3 bases, leaving 13 bases between the germline ends. There are 13 residues in the CDR3. The V gene's germline CDR1 is SQVTM and CDR2 ANQGSEA. The CDR3 sequence is CSVGTGLFYEQYF. CDR3 coding DNA: TGCAGCGTTGGGACGGGACTGTTCTACGAGCAGTACTTC.

This clone appeared a few times. The chain links TRBV6-1 to TRBJ1-4; tentative D call: TRBD1 (6 bases). The length of the CDR3 is 15 residues. The germline CDR1 and CDR2 sequences are MNHNS and SASEGT. V lost 3 bases and J lost 8, with 16 bases in between. CDR3: CASSDNRAGEEKLFF. The CDR3 DNA reads TGTGCCAGCAGTGATAACAGGGCTGGGGAAGAAAAACTGTTTTTT.

This sequence joins TRBV21-1 and TRBJ2-7; TRBD1, the table's D call, was not compared with the DNA. TRBV21-1 is classified as a pseudogene. The CDR3 runs to 13 residues. The DNA of the CDR3 is TGTGCCACCAGGACAGGGGCCTCCTACGAGCAGTACTTC. As protein: CATRTGASYEQYF.

The chain uses TRBV4-3 and TRBJ2-2; D ambiguous. Germline CDR1 LGHNA, CDR2 YSLEER. The CDR3 runs 15 residues. The ends were cut back, 0 bases at V and 2 bases at J, with 7 bases in the middle. Written as DNA, the CDR3 is TGCGCCAGCAGCCAAGAACGACAAAACACCGGGGAGCTGTTTTTT. As protein: CASSQERQNTGELFF.

The chain combines TRBV5-6 with TRBJ2-1, with 13 bases aligning to TRBD2. Germline V gives CDR1 SGHDT, CDR2 YYEEEE. With 3 bases clipped from V and 7 bases from J, the junction kept 10 bases outside the gene matches. This CDR3 comprises 17 residues. The CDR3 is CASSSVARGLAGNEQFF. The CDR3 DNA follows: TGTGCCAGCAGCTCAGTCGCTAGGGGACTAGCGGGGAATGAGCAGTTCTTC.

The rearrangement uses TRBV5-4 and TRBJ1-1; possibly TRBD1 for D (5 bases). The germline V and J ends were trimmed by 0 bases and 1 base, with 13 bases remaining between them. CDR3 length: 16 amino acids. Looked up from germline, CDR1 is SGHNT and CDR2 is YYREEE (reference sequence). Here the CDR3 reads CASSLVGRGENTEAFF. The CDR3 DNA follows: TGTGCCAGCAGCTTGGTCGGGCGGGGGGAGAACACTGAAGCTTTCTTT.

The rearrangement joins TRBV4-3 to TRBJ1-2; D is possibly TRBD1 (5 bases). V lost 4 bases to trimming and J lost 2 bases, with 14 bases between them. Germline CDR1 reads LGHNA; CDR2 reads YSLEER. CDR3 length equals 15 residues. The chain's CDR3 is CASSLVRGTNYGYTF. The CDR3 DNA is TGCGCCAGCAGCCTCGTAAGGGGTACGAACTATGGCTACACCTTC.

The CDR3 reads CASSFTGQRTEAFF. CDR3 bases: TGTGCCAGCAGTTTCACAGGGCAGCGCACTGAAGCTTTCTTT. This rearrangement joins TRBV28 to TRBJ1-1; maybe TRBD1 (6 bases). Trimming cost V 3 bases and J 4 bases, with 12 bases left between them. The CDR3 extends over 14 amino acids. Per the germline V gene, CDR1 is MDHEN and CDR2 is SYDVKM.

V is TRBV7-2 and J is TRBJ2-1, with D unresolved. Trimming cost V 3 bases and J 4 bases, with 7 bases left between them. Germline V lookup: CDR1 SGHTA, CDR2 FQGNSA. The CDR3 loop spans 13 amino acids. CDR3: CASSLSRYNEQFF. CDR3 coding DNA: TGTGCCAGCAGCTTGTCGCGGTACAATGAGCAGTTCTTC.

The rearrangement joins TRBV5-8 to TRBJ2-7; D unclear. Germline V gene data show CDR1 as SGHTS and CDR2 as YDEGEE. V was cut by 1 base and J by 0 bases, with 8 bases left in between. The CDR3 contains 14 residues. This chain's CDR3 is CASSLTRSSYEQYF. DNA for the CDR3: TGTGCCAGCAGCTTGACGCGGAGCTCCTACGAGCAGTACTTC.

The chain is built from TRBV5-4 and TRBJ2-1, with 8 bases that match TRBD2. Germline V gene sequence: CDR1 SGHNT, CDR2 YYREEE (reference sequence). This CDR3 spans 15 amino acids. Trimming took 7 bases from V and 6 from J; bases not matched to a gene: 12. In nucleotides, the CDR3 is TGTGCCAGCGGTCAAGGGGGGCTAGCGGGCAATGAGCAGTTCTTC. Protein product: CASGQGGLAGNEQFF.

This chain joins TRBV29-1 and TRBJ2-5, with D hard to call. The germline gives CDR1 SQVTM, CDR2 ANQGSEA. The CDR3 consists of 11 residues. V lost 2 bases, J lost 3 bases, and 4 bases lay in between. CDR3 amino acids: CSVEIKETQYF. Here the CDR3 DNA reads TGCAGCGTTGAAATCAAAGAGACCCAGTACTTC.

V usage is TRBV18 and J usage is TRBJ2-7, with D tentatively TRBD2 (6 bases). V was clipped by 2 bases and J by 6 bases, with 14 bases between them. The CDR3 runs 14 residues. Germline CDR1 reads KGHSH; CDR2 reads LQKENI. For the CDR3, the DNA is TGTGCCAGCTCACCAACCGGCGGGGATAGCGAGCAGTACTTC. Its translation: CASSPTGGDSEQYF.

The V call is TRBV29-1, the J call TRBJ2-3; possibly TRBD1 for D (6 bases). Trimming took off 2 bases at V and 5 bases at J, with 23 bases between the two ends. Per the germline V gene, CDR1 is SQVTM and CDR2 is ANQGSEA. The CDR3 runs 17 residues. The CDR3 loop is CSVESPKGDPAGDTQYF. The CDR3 nucleotides are TGCAGCGTTGAATCTCCTAAGGGGGACCCAGCCGGAGATACGCAGTATTTT.

This rearrangement joins TRBV5-1 to TRBJ1-2; D is undetermined. This CDR3 contains 18 residues. V dropped 4 bases and J dropped 0 bases, with 22 bases sitting between them. Germline CDR1 and CDR2: SGHRS and YFSETQ. The CDR3 loop is CASSPRLFVAYTNYGYTF. The CDR3 region has the DNA TGCGCCAGCAGCCCAAGACTTTTTGTCGCGTATACTAACTATGGCTACACCTTC.

This clone was recorded once. This sequence joins TRBV10-1 and TRBJ1-2; weak D call: TRBD1 (5 bases). Deletions cut 5 bases from V and 8 bases from J, with 15 bases between. CDR1 and CDR2 (germline): WNHNN, SYGVQD (reference sequence). The CDR3 is 13 amino acids. The CDR3, as DNA: TGCGCCAGCAGTTCCGACAGAGCGGGAGGCTACACCTTC. Its protein is CASSSDRAGGYTF.